The 7 T cell receptor beta chains presented below share a single source sample, sequenced in a study of cytomegalovirus exposure and HLA in healthy donors. PCR employed 60 Vbeta and 13 Jbeta primers. Libraries were prepared by immunoSEQ multiplex PCR; TCRdb keeps only in-frame clonotypes and omits some of them. The sample contains about 180,000 clones, approximately 72% of which appear only once. The material sequenced was PBMCs. The receptors originated from a human donor in good health.

This clone was seen more than once but under ten times. The chain carries TRBV2 and TRBJ2-3; the D gene is possibly TRBD2 (6 bases). CDR3 length: 15 amino acids. CDR1 and CDR2 from the germline V gene are SNHLY and FYNNEI. Trimming took 8 bases from V and 2 from J, leaving 17 bases between them. This chain's CDR3 is CASRLGLRSTDTQYF. The CDR3 DNA follows: TGTGCCAGCCGTCTGGGACTCCGATCCACAGATACGCAGTATTTT.

This clone was detected only once. J is TRBJ2-7 and V is TRBV28, with 10 positions matching TRBD1. V trimming: 4 bases; J trimming: 1 base; junction bases outside the gene matches: 10. Germline V lookup: CDR1 MDHEN, CDR2 SYDVKM. This CDR3 contains 17 residues. This chain's CDR3 is CASSSDRGCIRSYEQYF. CDR3 nucleotides: TGTGCCAGCAGTTCGGACAGGGGGTGTATTAGGTCCTACGAGCAGTACTTC. Supplemented by reference TRBV28 and TRBJ2-7, the full variable domain reads DVKVTQSSRYLVKRTGEKVFLECVQDMDHENMFWYRQDPGLGLRLIYFSYDVKMKEKGDIPEGYSVSREKKERFSLILESASTNQTSMYLCASSSDRGCIRSYEQYFGPGTRLTVT.

The chain has TRBV30 and TRBJ2-5, with 7 bases identical to TRBD1. Matching the DNA end better, TRBJ2-7 makes the J call doubtful. CDR1 GTSNPN and CDR2 SVGIG come from the germline V gene (reference sequence). The CDR3 spans 12 residues. CDR3 sequence: CAWSPTGTEQYF. CDR3 nucleotides: TGTGCCTGGAGTCCGACAGGGACCGAGCAGTACTTC.

The chain is built from TRBV10-3 and TRBJ1-5; D unclear. Germline-derived CDR1 and CDR2 are ENHRY and SYGVKD. V lost 6 bases and J 7 bases, leaving 13 bases between the germline ends. The length of the CDR3 is 13 residues. The CDR3 loop is CAISPDGVQPQHF. The CDR3 bases are TGTGCCATCAGCCCCGACGGGGTCCAGCCCCAGCATTTT.

This sequence joins TRBV5-6 and TRBJ2-6, with 7 bases fitting TRBD1. The V and J ends lost 4 bases and 0 bases, in that order; junction bases with no gene match: 4. CDR3 size: 16 residues. Germline-derived CDR1 and CDR2 are SGHDT and YYEEEE. The CDR3 DNA reads as TGTGCCAGCAGCCGACAGGGCGGCTCTGGGGCCAACGTCCTGACTTTC. It specifies CASSRQGGSGANVLTF.

This clone came up once. This rearrangement joins TRBV7-8 to TRBJ1-2; 7 bases map to TRBD1. The ends lost 0 bases at V and 3 bases at J; junction bases unmatched: 4. Germline V CDR1 and CDR2: SGHVS, FQNEAQ. This CDR3 comprises 15 residues. The chain's CDR3 is CASSLAGRGYYGYTF. Written as DNA, the CDR3 is TGTGCCAGCAGCTTAGCTGGCAGGGGGTACTATGGCTACACCTTC.

The V and J genes are TRBV19 and TRBJ2-3, with 9 bases identical to TRBD2. The germline V gene encodes CDR1 LNHDA and CDR2 SQIVND (reference sequence). V dropped 6 bases and J dropped 6; count of bases not matched to a gene: 10. This CDR3 is 15 amino acids long. The CDR3, as DNA: TGTGCCAGTAGCCCTTTGCGGGGGGGCAGGGATACGCAGTATTTT. Protein product: CASSPLRGGRDTQYF.